The following is a T cell receptor (beta chain) sequence with its context. Antigen unknown. The data originate from a study of cytomegalovirus exposure and HLA in healthy donors. Germline V gene data show CDR1 as SGHTS and CDR2 as YDEGEE. The CDR3 consists of 17 residues. V lost 4 bases and J 5 bases, leaving 23 bases between the germline ends. Study-level results: TCR beta chain V- and J-gene trimming was linked, in a later analysis, to a missense variant in DCLRE1C.

It was with 60 Vbeta and 13 Jbeta primers that the PCR ran. Data came from immunoSEQ multiplex PCR; TCRdb stores just in-frame clones and leaves some out. This table holds 150,000 to 200,000 clones, about three quarters found once. Source material: PBMCs. This chain uses TRBV5-8 with TRBJ2-3, with a weak D call TRBD2 (5 bases). The sequence was collected from a woman between 40 and 50 years old in good health and CMV-seropositive. The CDR3 DNA is TGTGCCAGCAGCGGCTCCGGGGAGCCAATACCGATAGATACGCAGTATTTT. Its translation: CASSGSGEPIPIDTQYF.